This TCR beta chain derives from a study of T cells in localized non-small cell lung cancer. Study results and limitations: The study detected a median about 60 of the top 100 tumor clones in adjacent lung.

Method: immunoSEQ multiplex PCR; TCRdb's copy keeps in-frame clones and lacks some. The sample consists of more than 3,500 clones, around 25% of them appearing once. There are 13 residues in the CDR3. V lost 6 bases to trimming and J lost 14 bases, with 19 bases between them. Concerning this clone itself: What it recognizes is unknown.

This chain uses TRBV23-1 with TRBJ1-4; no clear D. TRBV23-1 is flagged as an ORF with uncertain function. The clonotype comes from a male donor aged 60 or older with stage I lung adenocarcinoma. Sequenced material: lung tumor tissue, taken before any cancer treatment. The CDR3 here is CASSHFGEKALFF. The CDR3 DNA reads TGCGCCAGCAGCCACTTCGGGGAGAAAGCTCTGTTTTTT.